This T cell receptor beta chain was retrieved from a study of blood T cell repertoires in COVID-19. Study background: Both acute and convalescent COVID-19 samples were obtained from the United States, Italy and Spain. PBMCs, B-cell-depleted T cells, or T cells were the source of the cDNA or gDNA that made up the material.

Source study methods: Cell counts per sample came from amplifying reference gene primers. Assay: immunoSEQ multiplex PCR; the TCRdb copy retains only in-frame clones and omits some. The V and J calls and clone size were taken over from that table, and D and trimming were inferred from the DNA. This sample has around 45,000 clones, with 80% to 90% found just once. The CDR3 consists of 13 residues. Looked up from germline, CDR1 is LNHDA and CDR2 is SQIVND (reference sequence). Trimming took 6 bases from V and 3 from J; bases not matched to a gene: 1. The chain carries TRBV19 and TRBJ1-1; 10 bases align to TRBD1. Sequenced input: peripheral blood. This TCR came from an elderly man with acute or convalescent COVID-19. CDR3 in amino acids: CASSGTGDTEAFF. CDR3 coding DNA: TGTGCCAGTAGCGGGACAGGGGACACTGAAGCTTTCTTT.